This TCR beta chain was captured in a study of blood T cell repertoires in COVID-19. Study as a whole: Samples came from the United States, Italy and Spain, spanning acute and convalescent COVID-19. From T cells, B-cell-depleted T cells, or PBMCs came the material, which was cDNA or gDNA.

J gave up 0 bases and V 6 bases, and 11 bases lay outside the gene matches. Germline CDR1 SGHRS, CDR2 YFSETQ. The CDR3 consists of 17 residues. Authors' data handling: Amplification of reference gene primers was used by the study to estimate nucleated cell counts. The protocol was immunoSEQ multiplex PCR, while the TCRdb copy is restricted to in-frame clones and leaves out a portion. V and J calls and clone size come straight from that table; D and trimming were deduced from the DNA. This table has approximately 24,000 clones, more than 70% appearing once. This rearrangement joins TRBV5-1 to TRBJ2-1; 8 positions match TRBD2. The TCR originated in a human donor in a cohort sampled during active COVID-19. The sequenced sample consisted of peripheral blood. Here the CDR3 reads CASTTSRGGVSYNEQFF. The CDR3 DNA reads TGCGCCAGCACCACTTCCCGGGGGGGAGTCTCCTACAATGAGCAGTTCTTC.